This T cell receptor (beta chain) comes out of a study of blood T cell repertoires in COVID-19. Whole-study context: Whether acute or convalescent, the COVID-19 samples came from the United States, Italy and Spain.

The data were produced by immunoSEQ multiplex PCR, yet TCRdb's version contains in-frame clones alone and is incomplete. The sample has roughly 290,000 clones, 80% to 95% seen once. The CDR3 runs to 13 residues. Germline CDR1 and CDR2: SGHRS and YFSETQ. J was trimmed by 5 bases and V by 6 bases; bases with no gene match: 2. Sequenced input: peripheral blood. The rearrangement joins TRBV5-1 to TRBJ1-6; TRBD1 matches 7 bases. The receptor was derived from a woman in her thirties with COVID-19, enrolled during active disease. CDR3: CASNRGDNSPLHF. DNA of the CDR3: TGCGCCAGCAACAGGGGAGATAATTCACCCCTCCACTTT.